This passage covers 20 T cell receptor beta chains from one sample sequenced in a study of blood T cell repertoires in COVID-19. The method was immunoSEQ multiplex PCR; TCRdb's version includes in-frame clones alone and lacks a portion of them. The data contain 52,000 or so clones, around four fifths of them singletons. Sequenced material: peripheral blood. The receptors originated from a man between 45 and 60 years old with acute or convalescent COVID-19.

This chain uses TRBV7-9 with TRBJ1-6, with D uncertain. Germline assignment: CDR1 SEHNR and CDR2 FQNEAQ (reference sequence). The CDR3 is 16 amino acids. V was pared by 2 bases and J by 10 bases, with 18 bases between. Here the CDR3 reads CASSLLGGETRSPLHF. Written as DNA, the CDR3 is TGTGCCAGCAGCTTATTGGGAGGAGAAACAAGGTCACCCCTCCACTTT.

The chain couples TRBV9 to TRBJ2-5; 14 bases agree with TRBD2. Germline V CDR1 and CDR2: SGDLS, YYNGEE. This CDR3 is built from 16 residues. V lost 0 bases and J lost 3; bases outside the gene matches: 1. CDR3 amino acids: CASSVEGLAGEETQYF. The CDR3 DNA sequence: TGTGCCAGCAGCGTAGAGGGACTAGCGGGAGAAGAGACCCAGTACTTC.

This clone has a handful of counts. The chain carries TRBV4-1 and TRBJ2-7; TRBD2 is a possible D gene (6 bases). CDR3 size: 18 residues. Germline V CDR1 and CDR2: MGHRA, YSYEKL. The V gene lost 1 base and the J gene lost 2 bases, with 21 bases spanning the gap. Written as DNA, the CDR3 is TGCGCCAGCAGCCAAGCCACCTCTAGCGCGTACCGACCCTACGAGCAGTACTTC. This encodes CASSQATSSAYRPYEQYF.

The V call is TRBV7-2, the J call TRBJ1-2; D might be TRBD1 (6 bases). The V and J ends lost 5 bases and 8 bases respectively, with 21 bases between them. CDR1 SGHTA and CDR2 FQGNSA come from the germline V gene. The CDR3 totals 15 residues. The CDR3 sequence: CASSRNLLGGQGYTF. As DNA, the CDR3 is TGTGCCAGCAGCCGTAACCTCCTGGGGGGGCAGGGCTACACCTTC.

The chain combines TRBV6-1 with TRBJ2-3; 11 nucleotides agree with TRBD2. The V gene end was trimmed by 4 bases and the J gene end by 6 bases; junction bases not matched to a gene: 6. This CDR3 region has 15 residues. The germline gives CDR1 MNHNS, CDR2 SASEGT. CDR3 DNA sequence: TGTGCCAGCAGTGTAGCGGGAGGGCCTGGGGATACGCAGTATTTT. It specifies CASSVAGGPGDTQYF.

This clone occurred a few times. This chain links TRBV5-1 with TRBJ2-7; 7 bases match TRBD2. The CDR3 covers 15 residues. Germline V gene lookup returns CDR1 SGHRS and CDR2 YFSETQ. After removal of 2 bases from V and 6 bases from J, the junction contained 11 bases not matched to a gene. The CDR3 nucleotides read TGCGCCAGCAGCTTAGGTGGGCTAGCGGTGCGCGAGCAGTACTTC. This translates into CASSLGGLAVREQYF. The complete variable domain, with remaining parts taken from reference TRBV5-1 and TRBJ2-7, reads KAGVTQTPRYLIKTRGQQVTLSCSPISGHRSVSWYQQTPGQGLQFLFEYFSETQRNKGNFPGRFSGRQFSNSRSEMNVSTLELGDSALYLCASSLGGLAVREQYFGPGTRLTVT.

V is TRBV28 and J is TRBJ1-1; 7 positions match TRBD1. V lost 1 base, J lost 10 bases, and 6 bases stayed unmatched. Germline CDR1 and CDR2: MDHEN and SYDVKM. This CDR3 contains 13 residues. CDR3 residues: CASSLLGGGSAFF. The CDR3 region has the DNA TGTGCCAGCAGTTTATTAGGGGGCGGATCAGCTTTCTTT.

This rearrangement joins TRBV27 to TRBJ1-4; TRBD1 might be the D (6 bases). Deletions cut 5 bases from V and 7 bases from J, with 11 bases between. The CDR3 contains 13 residues. CDR1 MNHEY and CDR2 SMNVEV come from the germline V gene (reference sequence). The CDR3 loop is CASSPRQVEKLFF. CDR3 sequence (DNA): TGTGCCAGCAGTCCCCGACAGGTTGAAAAACTGTTTTTT. The complete variable domain, with remaining parts taken from reference TRBV27 and TRBJ1-4, reads EAQVTQNPRYLITVTGKKLTVTCSQNMNHEYMSWYRQDPGLGLRQIYYSMNVEVTDKGDVPEGYKVSRKEKRNFPLILESPSPNQTSLYFCASSPRQVEKLFFGSGTQLSVL.

V is TRBV24-1 and J is TRBJ2-2; 7 bases are a match to TRBD2. The CDR3 runs 17 residues. Germline V gives CDR1 KGHDR, CDR2 SFDVKD. The J segment lost 1 base and the V segment lost 4 bases, leaving 8 bases of the junction unmatched. In DNA, the CDR3 is TGTGCCACCAGTGACCCAGGGAAGCGGGGGAACACCGGGGAGCTGTTTTTT. This gives the protein CATSDPGKRGNTGELFF.

This rearrangement joins TRBV27 to TRBJ1-1, with D hard to call. The germline V and J ends were trimmed by 3 bases and 0 bases, with 11 bases remaining between them. This CDR3 has 15 residues. CDR1 MNHEY and CDR2 SMNVEV come from the germline V gene (reference sequence). The CDR3 sequence is CASSFSPGMNTEAFF. CDR3 nucleotide sequence: TGTGCCAGCAGTTTTTCTCCAGGCATGAACACTGAAGCTTTCTTT.

In this sample, this clone turned up a few times. The V and J genes are TRBV28 and TRBJ1-2; 10 nucleotides match TRBD1. The CDR3 is made up of 15 amino acids. Germline V gene sequence: CDR1 MDHEN, CDR2 SYDVKM. J was trimmed by 5 bases and V by 3 bases; bases with no gene match: 6. The CDR3 reads CASSFRDRGGYGYTF. CDR3 nucleotide sequence: TGTGCCAGCAGTTTTAGGGACAGGGGAGGATATGGCTACACCTTC.

The chain recombines TRBV7-9 with TRBJ2-2; 11 nucleotides align to TRBD2. The germline CDR1 and CDR2 sequences are SEHNR and FQNEAQ (reference sequence). Unmatched junction bases numbered 3, after V lost 5 bases and J lost 1 base. This CDR3 is 16 amino acids long. CDR3 DNA: TGTGCCAGCAGCCCGGGACTAGCGGTGAACACCGGGGAGCTGTTTTTT. Translating it yields CASSPGLAVNTGELFF.

The chain joins TRBV28 to TRBJ1-4, with D unclear. V lost 4 bases and J 0 bases, leaving 12 bases between the germline ends. Germline CDR1 and CDR2: MDHEN and SYDVKM. CDR3 size: 16 residues. The DNA for the CDR3 is TGTGCCAGCAGTTGGCCATCAGGTCCAACTAATGAAAAACTGTTTTTT. Residues: CASSWPSGPTNEKLFF.

This clone has just one count. J is TRBJ2-1 and V is TRBV7-3; the D is unclear. The V gene's germline CDR1 is SGHTA and CDR2 FQGTGA. Trimming left V 1 base short and J 7 bases short, with 11 bases between. This CDR3 contains 14 residues. The CDR3 DNA sequence: TGTGCCAGCAGCTTAAGTAGCTCCGGTAATGAGCAGTTCTTC. Its translation: CASSLSSSGNEQFF.

This chain links TRBV2 with TRBJ2-5; 10 bases map to TRBD2. Per the germline V gene, CDR1 is SNHLY and CDR2 is FYNNEI. V trimming: 7 bases; J trimming: 2 bases; junction bases outside the gene matches: 7. This CDR3 comprises 15 residues. CDR3 sequence (DNA): TGTGCCAGCACAAGACTAGCGGGCCAGCAAGAGACCCAGTACTTC. It specifies CASTRLAGQQETQYF.

This clone was observed a single time. J is TRBJ2-3 and V is TRBV5-1; maybe TRBD2 (5 bases). V shed 4 bases and J shed 6 bases, with 12 bases lying between them. The CDR3 extends over 13 amino acids. The germline CDR1 and CDR2 sequences are SGHRS and YFSETQ. The CDR3 protein is CASSREMADTQYF. In DNA, the CDR3 is TGCGCCAGCAGCAGGGAGATGGCGGATACGCAGTATTTT.

The genes are TRBV19 and TRBJ1-6; 8 bases match TRBD1. Germline-derived CDR1 and CDR2 are LNHDA and SQIVND (reference sequence). Trimming at V came to 7 bases and at J to 4 bases, leaving 6 bases not matched to a gene. The CDR3 is 15 residues long. The CDR3 nucleotides read TGTGCCAGTAACGACAGGGGTCAATATAATTCACCCCTCCACTTT. Translating gives CASNDRGQYNSPLHF.

This clone was detected once. The rearrangement joins TRBV27 to TRBJ1-6; 9 nucleotides agree with TRBD1. The CDR3 runs to 21 residues. The V segment lost 7 bases and the J segment 5 bases; nucleotides outside the gene matches: 24. From germline, CDR1 is MNHEY and CDR2 SMNVEV (reference sequence). CDR3 amino acids: CASKPADVRTGAYTHNSPLHF. The CDR3, as DNA: TGTGCCAGCAAACCAGCGGACGTCCGGACAGGGGCATATACCCATAATTCACCCCTCCACTTT.

The V call is TRBV19, the J call TRBJ1-1; a possible D gene is TRBD1 (5 bases). Trimming stripped 2 bases from V and 7 bases from J, with 11 bases between. The CDR3 spans 13 residues. Germline CDR1 reads LNHDA; CDR2 reads SQIVND (reference sequence). This CDR3 is CASSIQTGIEAFF. In nucleotides, the CDR3 is TGTGCCAGTAGTATACAAACAGGCATTGAAGCTTTCTTT.

The chain has TRBV9 and TRBJ2-3, with 10 bases lining up with TRBD2. The V segment lost 3 bases and the J segment 7 bases; nucleotides outside the gene matches: 5. Germline lookup yields CDR1 SGDLS and CDR2 YYNGEE. This CDR3 has 14 residues. As DNA, the CDR3 is TGTGCCAGCAGCGAGGGACTAGCGAGGTATACGCAGTATTTT. Amino acid sequence: CASSEGLARYTQYF.